A single sample is the source of the 29 T cell receptor beta chains below, sequenced in a study of T cells after posttransplantation cyclophosphamide. Produced via immunoSEQ multiplex PCR; TCRdb's table is partial and in-frame only. The table records some 9,000 clones, more than 75% of them present only once. Busulfan-fludarabine conditioning, marrow transplant, and cyclophosphamide on days +3 and +4 were administered. This material consisted of PBMCs, taken after allogeneic stem cell transplant with posttransplant cyclophosphamide. The receptors were gathered from a female patient in her 40s who received an allogeneic stem cell transplant from an unrelated donor, was CMV-positive, and had no GVHD. Certain T cells may be donor cells from the graft.

This clone was counted a few times. Relative to the germline gene, one junction end is altered; a read error may explain this. This chain links TRBV11-2 with TRBJ2-4; D may be TRBD1 (5 bases). The CDR3 spans 14 residues. Germline V gene sequence: CDR1 SGHAT, CDR2 FQNNGV. In nucleotides, the CDR3 is TGTGCCAGCAGCTTATCCCGAACCTCTTCAGGGATGCACTTC. Translating gives CASSLSRTSSGMHF.

The gene calls are TRBV13 and TRBJ2-7; 7 bases agree with TRBD1. CDR1 PRHDT and CDR2 FYEKMQ come from the germline V gene (reference sequence). Trimming removed 5 bases from V and 3 bases from J; junction bases left unmatched: 10. The CDR3 length is 15 residues. Written as DNA, the CDR3 is TGTGCCAGCAGCAAAGGAGGACAGGAGTACTACGAGCAGTACTTC. This codes for CASSKGGQEYYEQYF.

The chain uses TRBV5-1 and TRBJ2-2, with D possibly being TRBD1 (6 bases). The ends were cut back, 0 bases at V and 1 base at J, with 7 bases in the middle. Germline CDR1 reads SGHRS; CDR2 reads YFSETQ. The CDR3 is 15 amino acids. The CDR3 sequence is CASSLDRVNTGELFF. CDR3 in DNA: TGCGCCAGCAGCTTGGACAGGGTGAACACCGGGGAGCTGTTTTTT.

This chain connects TRBV5-4 to TRBJ2-2; perhaps TRBD2 as D (6 bases). Per germline, CDR1 SGHNT and CDR2 YYREEE (reference sequence). CDR3 length: 16 amino acids. Between the trimmed V and J ends, which lost 2 bases and 6 bases, there was a span of 17 bases. CDR3 region: CASSLGTSRWAGELFF. DNA of the CDR3: TGTGCCAGCAGCTTAGGGACTTCCCGGTGGGCCGGGGAGCTGTTTTTT.

The chain links TRBV15 to TRBJ1-5; D call uncertain. V shed 2 bases and J shed 11 bases, with 25 bases lying between them. The CDR3 extends over 17 amino acids. From germline, CDR1 is LNHNV and CDR2 YYDKDF (reference sequence). The CDR3 loop reads CATSRNPQVSLQSAQHF. CDR3 nucleotide sequence: TGTGCCACCAGCAGAAACCCGCAGGTAAGTTTGCAATCAGCCCAGCATTTT.

The V gene is TRBV19, the J gene TRBJ2-5; D ambiguous. Trimming stripped 3 bases from V and 6 bases from J, with 11 bases between. The CDR3 sequence is 13 residues long. Looked up from germline, CDR1 is LNHDA and CDR2 is SQIVND (reference sequence). The CDR3 bases are TGTGCCAGTAGTATTCCAGGCCCCAAGACCCAGTACTTC. Amino acids: CASSIPGPKTQYF.

This clone appeared a single time. This chain uses TRBV18 with TRBJ1-3; perhaps TRBD1 as D (5 bases). Germline V gene lookup returns CDR1 KGHSH and CDR2 LQKENI. The V and J ends lost 5 bases and 0 bases respectively, with 20 bases between them. The CDR3 has 18 amino acids. CDR3 sequence (DNA): TGTGCCAGCTCAGCCTTGGGAGGGGCGAGCGACTCTGGAAACACCATATATTTT. Protein product: CASSALGGASDSGNTIYF.

V gene TRBV19 combines with J gene TRBJ1-5, with D tentatively TRBD1 (6 bases). The germline V gene encodes CDR1 LNHDA and CDR2 SQIVND (reference sequence). CDR3 length: 11 residues. With 4 bases removed from V and 11 bases from J, the gap between germline ends came to 9 bases. CDR3 region: CASSTGTSQHF. The CDR3 DNA reads as TGTGCCAGTAGTACCGGGACATCCCAGCATTTT.

V is TRBV5-1 and J is TRBJ2-3; a possible D gene is TRBD2 (5 bases). The CDR3 contains 16 residues. CDR1 is SGHRS, CDR2 YFSETQ, per germline. V lost 0 bases to trimming and J lost 2 bases, with 13 bases between them. CDR3 DNA sequence: TGCGCCAGCAGCTTGGCCACTAGACCAATCACAGATACGCAGTATTTT. Its protein product is CASSLATRPITDTQYF. Complete variable domain (other parts from reference TRBV5-1 and TRBJ2-3): KAGVTQTPRYLIKTRGQQVTLSCSPISGHRSVSWYQQTPGQGLQFLFEYFSETQRNKGNFPGRFSGRQFSNSRSEMNVSTLELGDSALYLCASSLATRPITDTQYFGPGTRLTVL.

The rearrangement links TRBV4-2 to TRBJ2-2; 14 positions agree with TRBD2. The V gene end was trimmed by 5 bases and the J gene end by 1 base; junction bases not matched to a gene: 9. This CDR3 spans 19 amino acids. Germline V gives CDR1 LGHNA, CDR2 YNFKEQ. In DNA, the CDR3 is TGTGCCAGCAGCAGGAGTGGACTAGCGGGGGGCTTGAACACCGGGGAGCTGTTTTTT. It codes for CASSRSGLAGGLNTGELFF.

This clone came up once. This chain uses TRBV6-5 with TRBJ2-2; 9 positions agree with TRBD1. Germline CDR1 and CDR2: MNHEY and SVGAGI. V gave up 4 bases and J gave up 6 bases; unmatched junction bases: 9. This CDR3 has 16 residues. DNA for the CDR3: TGTGCCAGCAGTTTTAGGACAGGGGCTCAGGCCGGGGAGCTGTTTTTT. Protein sequence: CASSFRTGAQAGELFF.

The rearrangement links TRBV7-9 to TRBJ2-7, with 13 bases that match TRBD2. The V segment lost 5 bases and the J segment 1 base; nucleotides outside the gene matches: 8. Germline V gene sequence: CDR1 SEHNR, CDR2 FQNEAQ (reference sequence). The CDR3 totals 17 residues. The CDR3 DNA reads as TGTGCCAGCAGCGCCGGACTAGCGGGGGAAAGGTCCTACGAGCAGTACTTC. Translation: CASSAGLAGERSYEQYF.

This chain joins TRBV5-1 and TRBJ1-6; the match to TRBD1 covers 7 bases. Looked up from germline, CDR1 is SGHRS and CDR2 is YFSETQ. With 7 bases clipped from V and 7 bases from J, the junction kept 5 bases outside the gene matches. The CDR3 runs 13 residues. The CDR3 sequence: CASAGTENSPLHF. CDR3 nucleotides: TGCGCCAGCGCCGGGACAGAGAATTCACCCCTCCACTTT.

By share, this clone counts as medium-sized. V and J are TRBV4-1 and TRBJ1-5; 10 bases map to TRBD1. The CDR3 runs to 16 residues. CDR1 MGHRA and CDR2 YSYEKL come from the germline V gene. V trimming: 2 bases; J trimming: 1 base; junction bases outside the gene matches: 2. Written as DNA, the CDR3 is TGCGCCAGCAGCCAACGACAGGGGGCAAGCAATCAGCCCCAGCATTTT. It is translated as CASSQRQGASNQPQHF.

The sample holds a few counts of this clone. This rearrangement joins TRBV12-5 to TRBJ1-5; possibly TRBD1 for D (6 bases). Germline lookup yields CDR1 LGHNT and CDR2 FRNRAP. V dropped 2 bases and J dropped 7 bases, with 9 bases sitting between them. This CDR3 comprises 13 residues. The CDR3 here is CASGLTGSQPQHF. As DNA, the CDR3 is TGTGCTAGTGGTTTGACAGGGTCACAGCCCCAGCATTTT.

This chain connects TRBV7-8 to TRBJ2-7, with D unresolved. The CDR3 extends over 15 amino acids. Germline V CDR1 and CDR2: SGHVS, FQNEAQ. The ends were cut back, 2 bases at V and 1 base at J, with 12 bases in the middle. The CDR3 protein is CASSLYEAVSYEQYF. The DNA for the CDR3 is TGTGCCAGCAGCTTATATGAGGCAGTATCCTACGAGCAGTACTTC. Together with reference TRBV7-8 and TRBJ2-7, the CDR3 gives the full variable domain: GAGVSQSPRYKVAKRGQDVALRCDPISGHVSLFWYQQALGQGPEFLTYFQNEAQLDKSGLPSDRFFAERPEGSVSTLKIQRTQQEDSAVYLCASSLYEAVSYEQYFGPGTRLTVT.

The chain couples TRBV15 to TRBJ2-5, with TRBD2 matching over 10 bases. This CDR3 comprises 22 residues. Germline CDR1 and CDR2: LNHNV and YYDKDF (reference sequence). J was trimmed by 1 base and V by 0 bases; bases with no gene match: 20. The CDR3, as DNA: TGTGCCACCAGCAGAGATTTATGGAGCGGGGGGGCCGGGGTTCAGATCCAAGAGACCCAGTACTTC. Protein: CATSRDLWSGGAGVQIQETQYF.

The rearrangement joins TRBV30 to TRBJ1-1, with a possible D match to TRBD1 (6 bases). The length of the CDR3 is 12 residues. Looked up from germline, CDR1 is GTSNPN and CDR2 is SVGIG (reference sequence). The V end was cut by 2 bases, the J end by 4 bases, with 8 bases between. CDR3 in amino acids: CAWSTGTTEAFF. The CDR3, as DNA: TGTGCCTGGAGTACAGGGACCACTGAAGCTTTCTTT.

The CDR3 DNA is TGTGCCAGCAGCGACGATACAGGGCAAGCTCTCTATGGCTACACCTTC. This gives the protein CASSDDTGQALYGYTF. The chain has TRBV6-6 and TRBJ1-2; maybe TRBD1 (6 bases). Germline loops: CDR1 MNHNY, CDR2 SVGAGI (reference sequence). V was clipped by 6 bases and J by 4 bases, with 21 bases between them. This CDR3 contains 16 residues.

The chain carries TRBV4-1 and TRBJ2-3; the D is unclear. This CDR3 spans 16 amino acids. The germline V gene has CDR1 MGHRA and CDR2 YSYEKL. The V and J ends lost 0 bases and 2 bases respectively, with 12 bases between them. The CDR3 DNA reads TGCGCCAGCAGCCAAGATAGTAGCCATTACACAGATACGCAGTATTTT. Its translation is CASSQDSSHYTDTQYF.

The rearrangement links TRBV4-3 to TRBJ2-3; 8 nucleotides line up with TRBD2. The germline CDR1 and CDR2 sequences are LGHNA and YSLEER. J gave up 5 bases and V 0 bases, and 7 bases lay outside the gene matches. The CDR3 has 16 residues. The CDR3 loop reads CASSQDPGLGGDTQYF. In DNA form, the CDR3 reads TGCGCCAGCAGCCAAGATCCGGGACTAGGGGGAGATACGCAGTATTTT.

The rearrangement links TRBV11-2 to TRBJ2-5; 10 nucleotides line up with TRBD1. From germline, CDR1 is SGHAT and CDR2 FQNNGV. The CDR3 consists of 15 residues. V trimming: 4 bases; J trimming: 9 bases; junction bases outside the gene matches: 11. CDR3 in DNA: TGTGCCAGCAGCTCCAAGAGGGACAGGGGTATGGCCCAGTACTTC. Residues: CASSSKRDRGMAQYF. Using reference TRBV11-2 and TRBJ2-5 for the parts outside the CDR3, the full variable domain is EAGVAQSPRYKIIEKRQSVAFWCNPISGHATLYWYQQILGQGPKLLIQFQNNGVVDDSQLPKDRFSAERLKGVDSTLKIQPAKLEDSAVYLCASSSKRDRGMAQYFGPGTRLLVL.

The chain couples TRBV5-1 to TRBJ2-3; possible D gene TRBD2, 5 bases. The CDR3 extends over 13 amino acids. Germline values: CDR1 SGHRS, CDR2 YFSETQ. V shed 7 bases and J shed 0 bases, with 9 bases lying between them. This CDR3 is CASATGSTDTQYF. The DNA for the CDR3 is TGCGCCAGCGCCACGGGGAGCACAGATACGCAGTATTTT.

This clone was observed a handful of times. The rearrangement joins TRBV9 to TRBJ1-2; D remains ambiguous. This CDR3 is built from 17 residues. Trimming took 0 bases from V and 2 from J, leaving 17 bases between them. Germline lookup yields CDR1 SGDLS and CDR2 YYNGEE. The CDR3 loop reads CASSVEATLAGNYGYTF. In DNA, the CDR3 is TGTGCCAGCAGCGTAGAAGCAACCCTGGCAGGCAACTATGGCTACACCTTC.

This clone is medium-sized (0.01 to 0.1%) in the sample. The chain recombines TRBV4-1 with TRBJ1-4; TRBD1 agrees at 11 bases. The CDR3 loop spans 14 amino acids. The V and J ends lost 6 bases and 8 bases, in that order; junction bases with no gene match: 5. Germline V gives CDR1 MGHRA, CDR2 YSYEKL. CDR3 coding DNA: TGCGCCAGCAGTCAGGACAGGGGGCAAGAAAAACTGTTTTTT. Amino acids: CASSQDRGQEKLFF.

The rearrangement joins TRBV6-6 to TRBJ2-5; 7 positions agree with TRBD1. Germline V gene lookup returns CDR1 MNHNY and CDR2 SVGAGI (reference sequence). V dropped 6 bases and J dropped 1; count of bases not matched to a gene: 2. The CDR3 contains 13 residues. CDR3 region: CASRRDSQETQYF. The CDR3 bases are TGTGCCAGCAGACGGGACAGCCAAGAGACCCAGTACTTC.

This sequence joins TRBV19 and TRBJ1-5; 7 positions match TRBD1. The CDR3 contains 14 residues. Germline V lookup: CDR1 LNHDA, CDR2 SQIVND (reference sequence). The ends lost 7 bases at V and 6 bases at J; junction bases unmatched: 9. The CDR3 loop reads CASTRTGATQPQHF. In nucleotides, the CDR3 is TGTGCCAGTACAAGAACAGGGGCTACTCAGCCCCAGCATTTT.

Regarding this clone: One end of the junction varies from germline; a read error may be responsible. The chain recombines TRBV7-6 with TRBJ2-6; tentatively, D is TRBD2 (6 bases). The germline V gene encodes CDR1 SGHVS and CDR2 FNYEAQ. This CDR3 spans 12 amino acids. The CDR3 DNA is TGTGCCAGCAGCAACCCCGGGACTCCCGAATACTTC. Translating it yields CASSNPGTPEYF.

This chain joins TRBV5-1 and TRBJ2-7, with TRBD1 identical over 9 bases. The CDR3 spans 16 residues. With V trimmed by 0 bases and J by 0 bases, 4 bases remained unmatched. The V gene's germline CDR1 is SGHRS and CDR2 YFSETQ. The CDR3 sequence: CASSLEEQGASYEQYF. CDR3 nucleotide sequence: TGCGCCAGCAGCTTGGAGGAACAGGGGGCCTCCTACGAGCAGTACTTC. Full variable domain (rest looked up from reference TRBV5-1 and TRBJ2-7): KAGVTQTPRYLIKTRGQQVTLSCSPISGHRSVSWYQQTPGQGLQFLFEYFSETQRNKGNFPGRFSGRQFSNSRSEMNVSTLELGDSALYLCASSLEEQGASYEQYFGPGTRLTVT.